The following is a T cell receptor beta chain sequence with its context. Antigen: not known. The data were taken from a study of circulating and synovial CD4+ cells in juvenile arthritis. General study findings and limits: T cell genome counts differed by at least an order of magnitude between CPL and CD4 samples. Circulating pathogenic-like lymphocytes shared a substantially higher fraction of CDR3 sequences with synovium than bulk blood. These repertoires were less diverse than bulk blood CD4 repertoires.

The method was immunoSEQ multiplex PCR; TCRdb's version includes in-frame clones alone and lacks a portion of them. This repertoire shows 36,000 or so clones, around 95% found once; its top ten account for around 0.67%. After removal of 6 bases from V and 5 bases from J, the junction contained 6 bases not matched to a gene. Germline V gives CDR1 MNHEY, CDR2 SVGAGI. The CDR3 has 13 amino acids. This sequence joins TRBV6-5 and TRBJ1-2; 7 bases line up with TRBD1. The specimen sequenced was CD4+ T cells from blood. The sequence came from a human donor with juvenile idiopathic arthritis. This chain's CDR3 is CASRATGRYGYTF. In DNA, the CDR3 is TGTGCCAGCAGGGCGACAGGGCGGTATGGCTACACCTTC.